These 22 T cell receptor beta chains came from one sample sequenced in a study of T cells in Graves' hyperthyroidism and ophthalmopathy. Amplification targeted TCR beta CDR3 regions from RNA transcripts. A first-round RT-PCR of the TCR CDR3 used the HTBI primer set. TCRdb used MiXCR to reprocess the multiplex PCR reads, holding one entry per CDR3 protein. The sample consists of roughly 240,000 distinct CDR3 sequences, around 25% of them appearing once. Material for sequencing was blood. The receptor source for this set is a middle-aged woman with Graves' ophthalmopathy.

The CDR3 protein is CASSSTGPLEAFF. For the CDR3, the DNA is TGTGCCAGCAGTTCAACAGGTCCTTTAGAAGCTTTCTTT. The rearrangement uses TRBV6-5 and TRBJ1-1, with D possibly matching TRBD1 (5 bases). Trimming took 4 bases from V and 8 from J, leaving 14 bases between them. The germline gives CDR1 MNHEY, CDR2 SVGAGI. This CDR3 has 13 amino acids.

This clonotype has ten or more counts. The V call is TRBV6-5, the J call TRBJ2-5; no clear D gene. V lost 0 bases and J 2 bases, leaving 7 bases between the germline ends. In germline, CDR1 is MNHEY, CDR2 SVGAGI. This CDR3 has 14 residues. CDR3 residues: CASSYSGSQETQYF. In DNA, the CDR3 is TGTGCCAGCAGTTACTCAGGCAGTCAAGAGACCCAGTACTTC.

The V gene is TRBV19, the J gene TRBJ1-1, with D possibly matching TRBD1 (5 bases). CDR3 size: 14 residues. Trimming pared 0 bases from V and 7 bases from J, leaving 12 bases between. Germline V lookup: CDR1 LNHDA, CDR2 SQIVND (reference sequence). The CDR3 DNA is TGTGCCAGTAGTATAGATTTGGGGGGAAATGAAGCTTTCTTT. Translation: CASSIDLGGNEAFF.

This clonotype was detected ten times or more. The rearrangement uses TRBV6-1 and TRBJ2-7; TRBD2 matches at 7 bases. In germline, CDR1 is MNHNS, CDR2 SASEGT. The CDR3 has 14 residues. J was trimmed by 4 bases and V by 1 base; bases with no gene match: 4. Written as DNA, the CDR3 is TGTGCCAGCAGTGAAGGTGCGGGAGATTACGAGCAGTACTTC. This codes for CASSEGAGDYEQYF.

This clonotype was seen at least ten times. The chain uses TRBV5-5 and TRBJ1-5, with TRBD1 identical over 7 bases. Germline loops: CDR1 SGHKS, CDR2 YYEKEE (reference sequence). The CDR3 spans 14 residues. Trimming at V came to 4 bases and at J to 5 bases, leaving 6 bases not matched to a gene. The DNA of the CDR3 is TGTGCCAGCAGCCTTACAGGGGACCATCAGCCCCAGCATTTT. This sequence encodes CASSLTGDHQPQHF.

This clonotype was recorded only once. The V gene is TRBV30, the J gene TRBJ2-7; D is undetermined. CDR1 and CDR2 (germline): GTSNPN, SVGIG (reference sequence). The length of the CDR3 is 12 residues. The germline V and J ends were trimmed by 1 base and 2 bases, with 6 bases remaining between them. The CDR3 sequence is CAWSGQPYEQYF. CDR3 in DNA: TGTGCCTGGAGTGGGCAGCCCTACGAGCAGTACTTC. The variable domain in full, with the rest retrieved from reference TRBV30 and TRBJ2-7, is SQTIHQWPATLVQPVGSPLSLECTVEGTSNPNLYWYRQAAGRGLQLLFYSVGIGQISSEVPQNLSASRPQDRQFILSSKKLLLSDSGFYLCAWSGQPYEQYFGPGTRLTVT.

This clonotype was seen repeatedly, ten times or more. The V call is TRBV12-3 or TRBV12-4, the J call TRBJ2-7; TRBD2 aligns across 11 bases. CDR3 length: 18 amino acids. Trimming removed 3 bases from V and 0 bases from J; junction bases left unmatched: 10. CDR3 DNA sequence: TGTGCCAGCAGTTTTATCGGGAGACTAGCGGGACGCTCCTACGAGCAGTACTTC. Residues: CASSFIGRLAGRSYEQYF.

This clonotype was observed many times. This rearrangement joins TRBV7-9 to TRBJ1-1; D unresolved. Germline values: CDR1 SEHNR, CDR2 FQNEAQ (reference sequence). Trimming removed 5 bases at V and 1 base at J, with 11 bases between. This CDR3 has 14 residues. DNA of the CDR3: TGTGCCAGCAGCCGACCGGAGGGGAACACTGAAGCTTTCTTT. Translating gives CASSRPEGNTEAFF.

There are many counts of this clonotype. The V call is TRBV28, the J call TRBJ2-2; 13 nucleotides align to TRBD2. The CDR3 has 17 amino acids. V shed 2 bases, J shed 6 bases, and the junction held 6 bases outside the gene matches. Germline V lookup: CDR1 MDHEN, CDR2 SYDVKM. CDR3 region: CASSLIELAGGPGELFF. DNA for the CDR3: TGTGCCAGCAGTTTAATCGAACTAGCGGGAGGGCCCGGGGAGCTGTTTTTT.

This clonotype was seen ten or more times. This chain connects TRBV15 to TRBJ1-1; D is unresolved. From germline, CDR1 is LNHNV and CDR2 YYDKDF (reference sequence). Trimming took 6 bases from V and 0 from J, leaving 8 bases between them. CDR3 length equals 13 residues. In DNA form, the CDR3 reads TGTGCCACCAGGAGAACATTGAACACTGAAGCTTTCTTT. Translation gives CATRRTLNTEAFF.

The CDR3 reads CASSLGTGQYF. The CDR3 region has the DNA TGTGCCAGCAGTTTAGGGACAGGGCAGTACTTC. The rearrangement links TRBV28 to TRBJ2-7, with 8 bases aligning to TRBD1. CDR1 MDHEN and CDR2 SYDVKM come from the germline V gene. V lost 2 bases to trimming and J lost 9 bases; unmatched junction nucleotides: 0. The CDR3 has 11 residues.

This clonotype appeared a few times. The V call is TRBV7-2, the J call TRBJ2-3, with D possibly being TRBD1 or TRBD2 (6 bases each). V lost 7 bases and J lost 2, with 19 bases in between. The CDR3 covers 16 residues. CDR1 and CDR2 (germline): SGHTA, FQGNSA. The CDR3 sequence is CASISTGATITDTQYF. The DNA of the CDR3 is TGTGCCAGCATCTCTACGGGGGCTACTATCACAGATACGCAGTATTTT.

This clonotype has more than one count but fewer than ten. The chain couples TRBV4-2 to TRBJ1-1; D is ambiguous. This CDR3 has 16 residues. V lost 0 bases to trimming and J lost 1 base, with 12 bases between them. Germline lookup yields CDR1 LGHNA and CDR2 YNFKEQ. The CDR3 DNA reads TGTGCCAGCAGCCAAGAATCGTGGGGTGGGAACACTGAAGCTTTCTTT. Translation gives CASSQESWGGNTEAFF.

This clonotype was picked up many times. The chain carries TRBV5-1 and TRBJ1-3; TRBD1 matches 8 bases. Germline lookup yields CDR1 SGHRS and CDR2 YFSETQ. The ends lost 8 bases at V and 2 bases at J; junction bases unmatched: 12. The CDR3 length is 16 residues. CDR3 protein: CASGVGQAAAGNTIYF. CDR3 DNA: TGCGCCAGTGGAGTGGGACAGGCGGCGGCTGGAAACACCATATATTTT. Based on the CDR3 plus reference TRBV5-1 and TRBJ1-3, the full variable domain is KAGVTQTPRYLIKTRGQQVTLSCSPISGHRSVSWYQQTPGQGLQFLFEYFSETQRNKGNFPGRFSGRQFSNSRSEMNVSTLELGDSALYLCASGVGQAAAGNTIYFGEGSWLTVV.

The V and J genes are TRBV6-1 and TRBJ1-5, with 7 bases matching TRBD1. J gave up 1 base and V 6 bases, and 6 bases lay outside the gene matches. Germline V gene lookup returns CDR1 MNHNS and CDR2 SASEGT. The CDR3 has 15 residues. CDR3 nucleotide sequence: TGTGCCAGCAGGGTTTCGGACAGGAGCAATCAGCCCCAGCATTTT. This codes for CASRVSDRSNQPQHF.

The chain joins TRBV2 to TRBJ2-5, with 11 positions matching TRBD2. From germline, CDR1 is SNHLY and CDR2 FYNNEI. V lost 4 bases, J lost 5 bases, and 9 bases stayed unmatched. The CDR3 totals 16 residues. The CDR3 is CASSGLAGGGGETQYF. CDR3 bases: TGTGCCAGCAGTGGCCTAGCGGGAGGAGGTGGGGAGACCCAGTACTTC.

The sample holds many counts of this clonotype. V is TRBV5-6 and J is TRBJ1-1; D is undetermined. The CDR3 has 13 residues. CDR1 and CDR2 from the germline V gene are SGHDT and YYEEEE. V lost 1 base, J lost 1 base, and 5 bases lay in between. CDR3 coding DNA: TGTGCCAGCAGCTTGCACGGGAACACTGAAGCTTTCTTT. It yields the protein CASSLHGNTEAFF.

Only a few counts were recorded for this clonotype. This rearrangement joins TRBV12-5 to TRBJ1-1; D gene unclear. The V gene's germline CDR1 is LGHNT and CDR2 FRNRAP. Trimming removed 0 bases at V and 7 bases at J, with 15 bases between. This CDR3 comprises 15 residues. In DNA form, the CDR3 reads TGTGCTAGTGGTTTGGTACTCGAGGAGGTCGATGAAGCTTTCTTT. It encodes CASGLVLEEVDEAFF.

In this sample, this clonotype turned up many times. The CDR3 DNA reads as TGTGCCAGCAGCCCGGACAGTAAGAGTACAGATACGCAGTATTTT. Its translation is CASSPDSKSTDTQYF. The chain has TRBV11-2 and TRBJ2-3, with D perhaps TRBD1 (6 bases). This CDR3 has 15 residues. Trimming stripped 5 bases from V and 3 bases from J, with 15 bases between. Germline CDR1 and CDR2: SGHAT and FQNNGV.

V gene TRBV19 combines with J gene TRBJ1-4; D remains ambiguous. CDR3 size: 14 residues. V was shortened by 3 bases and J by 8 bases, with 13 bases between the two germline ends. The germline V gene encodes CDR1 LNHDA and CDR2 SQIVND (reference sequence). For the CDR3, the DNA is TGTGCCAGTAGTATGGGAAGAACCTTCGAAAAACTGTTTTTT. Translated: CASSMGRTFEKLFF.

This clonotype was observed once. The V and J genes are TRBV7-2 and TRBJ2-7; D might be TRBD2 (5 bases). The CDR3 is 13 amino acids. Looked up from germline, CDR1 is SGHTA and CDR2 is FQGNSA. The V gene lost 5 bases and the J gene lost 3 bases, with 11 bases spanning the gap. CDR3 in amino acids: CASSQRADYEQYF. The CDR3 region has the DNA TGTGCCAGCAGCCAGAGGGCAGACTACGAGCAGTACTTC.

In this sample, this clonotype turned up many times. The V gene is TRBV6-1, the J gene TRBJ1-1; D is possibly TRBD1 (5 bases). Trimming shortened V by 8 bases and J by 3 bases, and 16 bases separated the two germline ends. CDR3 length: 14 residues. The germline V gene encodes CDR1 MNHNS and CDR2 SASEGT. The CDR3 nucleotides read TGTGCCAGCGGATCCTTGGGAGGGGACACTGAAGCTTTCTTT. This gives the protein CASGSLGGDTEAFF.